Listed below are T cell receptor beta chains from one sample, sequenced in a study of cytomegalovirus exposure and HLA in healthy donors. Clones were read by immunoSEQ multiplex PCR, and TCRdb kept only the in-frame ones, dropping some. The data contain hundreds of thousands of clones, about nine tenths of them seen just once; the ten biggest clones take up 0.83%. The source material was PBMCs. Every receptor here comes from a woman between 18 and 29 years old in good health and CMV-seronegative. The CDR3 runs from the conserved cysteine through the conserved F or W. Fields, in order: V gene, J gene, clone size, D gene, CDR3 DNA, CDR3 protein. A D gene is named only where the DNA matches it firmly. The listing skips clone size in some rows; elsewhere it reads once, few, many or a size class.

TRBV7-9	TRBJ1-1	.	.	TGTGCCAGCAGCTCTTCATTATGGGGGGGCTTCACTGAAGCTTTCTTT	CASSSSLWGGFTEAFF
TRBV30	TRBJ2-1	.	TRBD2	TGTGCCTGGAGTTTAGGGCGGGAGCACAACAATGAGCAGTTCTTC	CAWSLGREHNNEQFF
TRBV6-5	TRBJ2-7	.	TRBD2	TGTGCCAGCAGTTACCATGTGGCGGGAGGGCTTTACGAGCAGTACTTC	CASSYHVAGGLYEQYF
TRBV2	TRBJ2-5	few	TRBD1	TGTGCCAGCAGTAAAGAGGCGACAGGGGAAGAGACCCAGTACTTC	CASSKEATGEETQYF
TRBV7-6	TRBJ2-3	.	.	TGTGCCAGCAGCTCCCGACGGCGGGGAGATACGCAGTATTTT	CASSSRRRGDTQYF
TRBV5-8	TRBJ2-7	.	.	TGTGCCAGCAGCCCGAGAGAACCCGGACACTTGCTTTACGAGCAGTACTTC	CASSPREPGHLLYEQYF
TRBV10-3	TRBJ2-1	.	TRBD2	TGTGCCATCAGTGAGTCAGTAGCGGGAGGTCTCGAGCAGTTCTTC	CAISESVAGGLEQFF
TRBV5-1	TRBJ2-2	.	.	TGCGCCAGCAGCCTTACAATTACCGGGGAGCTGTTTTTT	CASSLTITGELFF
TRBV2	TRBJ2-7	.	.	TGTGCCAGCAGTCCCGCCTACGAGCAGTACTTC	CASSPAYEQYF
TRBV25-1	TRBJ2-1	.	TRBD2	TGTGCCAGCAGTGAAACGACTAGCGGGAGTTCTGAGCAGTTCTTC	CASSETTSGSSEQFF
TRBV2	TRBJ2-7	.	.	TGTGCCAGCAGCCTCGAGGGCCCAGCCTACGAGCAGTACTTC	CASSLEGPAYEQYF
TRBV2	TRBJ2-3	.	.	TGTGCCAGCAGGAGCTCTGAGAGCGCAGATACGCAGTATTTT	CASRSSESADTQYF
TRBV2	TRBJ2-5	few	TRBD1	TGTGCCAGCAGCCTGGACAGGGTAGAGACCCAGTACTTC	CASSLDRVETQYF
TRBV10-1	TRBJ2-1	.	TRBD2	TGCGCCAGCAGCGGGGGACTAGCGGGAGATGGGAATGAGCAGTTCTTC	CASSGGLAGDGNEQFF
TRBV11-2	TRBJ1-6	.	.	TGTGCCAGCAGCTTAGTCGGACAGACCTATAATTCACCCCTCCACTTT	CASSLVGQTYNSPLHF
TRBV7-9	TRBJ2-2	.	.	TGTGCCAGCAGCAAACAGAGCACCGGGGAGCTGTTTTTT	CASSKQSTGELFF
TRBV28	TRBJ1-3	once	TRBD1	TGTGCCAGCAGTTTATCCGGGACAGGGGAGCGAAACACCATATATTTT	CASSLSGTGERNTIYF